Described below is a single TCR beta chain sequence and its context. Antigen specificity is unknown. The CDR3 consists of 12 residues. Trimming shortened V by 4 bases and J by 3 bases, and 7 bases separated the two germline ends. Germline assignment: CDR1 MGHDK and CDR2 SYGVNS. The sample belongs to a study of T-cell reconstitution after alpha-beta-depleted transplantation in children. General observations from the study: From newly produced T cells came most of the T-cell counts and diversity one year after transplant. Some patients showed high day-60 TCRbeta diversity, which derived from surviving recipient T cells and thymic progenitors.

Unique molecular identifiers tagged the TCRbeta library. TCRdb used MiXCR to reprocess the PCR reads, holding one entry per CDR3 protein. The sample yields roughly 570,000 distinct CDR3 sequences, 27% seen once. V and J are TRBV25-1 and TRBJ2-7; D uncertain. The source is a boy under two years old with Wiskott-Aldrich syndrome, due to receive a stem cell transplant. Specimen: PBMCs, collected before TCRalphabeta/CD19-depleted stem cell transplant. The CDR3 spells CASSVSSYEQYF. DNA of the CDR3: TGTGCCAGCAGTGTAAGCAGCTACGAGCAGTACTTC.